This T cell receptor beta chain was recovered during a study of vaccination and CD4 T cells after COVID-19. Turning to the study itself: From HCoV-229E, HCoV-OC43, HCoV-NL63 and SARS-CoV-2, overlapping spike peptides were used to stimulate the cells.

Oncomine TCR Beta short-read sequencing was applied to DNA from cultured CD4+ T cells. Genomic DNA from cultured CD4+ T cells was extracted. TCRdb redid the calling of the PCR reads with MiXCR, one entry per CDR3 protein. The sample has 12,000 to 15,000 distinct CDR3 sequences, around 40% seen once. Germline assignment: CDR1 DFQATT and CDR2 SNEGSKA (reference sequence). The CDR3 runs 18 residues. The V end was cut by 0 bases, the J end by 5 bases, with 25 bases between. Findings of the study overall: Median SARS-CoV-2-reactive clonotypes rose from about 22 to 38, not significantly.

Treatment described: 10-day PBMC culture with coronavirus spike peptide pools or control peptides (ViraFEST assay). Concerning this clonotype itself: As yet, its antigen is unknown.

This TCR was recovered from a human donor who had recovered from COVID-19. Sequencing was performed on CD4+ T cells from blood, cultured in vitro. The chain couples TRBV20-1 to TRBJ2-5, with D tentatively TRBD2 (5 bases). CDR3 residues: CSARDKELGPRGWETQYF. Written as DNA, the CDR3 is TGCAGTGCTAGAGATAAGGAGCTCGGGCCAAGAGGGTGGGAGACCCAGTACTTC.